A single sample is the source of the 15 T cell receptor beta chains below, sequenced in a study of cytomegalovirus exposure and HLA in healthy donors. The PCR employed 60 Vbeta primers together with 13 Jbeta primers. Generated by immunoSEQ multiplex PCR, the TCRdb table keeps only in-frame clones and is missing some. This repertoire shows more than 95,000 clones, about four fifths found once; its top ten account for 3.6%. Sequenced material: PBMCs. The source of these receptors is a woman in her forties in good health and CMV-seropositive.

The chain is built from TRBV7-9 and TRBJ2-5; 10 bases match TRBD2. This CDR3 spans 15 amino acids. With V trimmed by 7 bases and J by 4 bases, 9 bases remained unmatched. Germline V gene sequence: CDR1 SEHNR, CDR2 FQNEAQ (reference sequence). The CDR3 coding sequence is TGTGCCAGCACCCGGCTAGCGGGAGCCGGAGAGACCCAGTACTTC. It specifies CASTRLAGAGETQYF.

J is TRBJ2-7 and V is TRBV7-9; D gene unclear. Germline CDR1 reads SEHNR; CDR2 reads FQNEAQ (reference sequence). Between the trimmed V and J ends, which lost 1 base and 6 bases, there was a span of 10 bases. This CDR3 has 13 amino acids. CDR3 sequence: CASSLGSRIEQYF. For the CDR3, the DNA is TGTGCCAGCAGCTTAGGTTCCCGTATCGAGCAGTACTTC.

The chain couples TRBV9 to TRBJ1-6, with no clear D. Trimming cost V 0 bases and J 8 bases, with 12 bases left between them. Germline CDR1 SGDLS, CDR2 YYNGEE. CDR3 length equals 15 residues. The CDR3 sequence is CASSVVGGTDSPLHF. DNA for the CDR3: TGTGCCAGCAGCGTAGTTGGAGGAACGGATTCACCCCTCCACTTT.

This chain links TRBV18 with TRBJ1-2; 7 bases align to TRBD1. V lost 4 bases, J lost 2 bases, and 4 bases stayed unmatched. The CDR3 has 14 residues. CDR1 and CDR2 (germline): KGHSH, LQKENI. CDR3 sequence: CASSREQGNYGYTF. The CDR3, as DNA: TGTGCCAGCTCACGAGAACAGGGGAACTATGGCTACACCTTC. The full variable domain, its missing parts supplied by reference TRBV18 and TRBJ1-2, is NAGVMQNPRHLVRRRGQEARLRCSPMKGHSHVYWYRQLPEEGLKFMVYLQKENIIDESGMPKERFSAEFPKEGPSILRIQQVVRGDSAAYFCASSREQGNYGYTFGSGTRLTVV.

This chain uses TRBV25-1 with TRBJ2-5; D might be TRBD1 (6 bases). The V gene lost 3 bases and the J gene lost 7 bases, with 18 bases spanning the gap. The CDR3 runs 15 residues. Germline V gives CDR1 MGHDK, CDR2 SYGVNS. The CDR3: CASSDPDRLRGTQYF. DNA for the CDR3: TGTGCCAGCAGTGATCCGGACAGACTTAGGGGGACCCAGTACTTC.

J is TRBJ1-2 and V is TRBV13; 12 nucleotides line up with TRBD1. This CDR3 spans 16 amino acids. V gave up 5 bases and J gave up 7 bases; unmatched junction bases: 11. Looked up from germline, CDR1 is PRHDT and CDR2 is FYEKMQ (reference sequence). The CDR3 DNA is TGTGCCAGCAGCCAAGGGACAGGGGGCGCTTCTAGTGGCTACACCTTC. It is translated as CASSQGTGGASSGYTF.

The chain joins TRBV30 to TRBJ1-2, with a tentative D call TRBD1 (5 bases). Germline V CDR1 and CDR2: GTSNPN, SVGIG (reference sequence). The CDR3 consists of 14 residues. V dropped 1 base and J dropped 4 bases, with 13 bases sitting between them. The CDR3 here is CAWSGAGGFYGYTF. The CDR3 nucleotides read TGTGCCTGGAGTGGGGCCGGGGGTTTCTATGGCTACACCTTC.

The rearrangement uses TRBV10-1 and TRBJ1-2, with D possibly being TRBD1 (6 bases). Trimming shortened V by 5 bases and J by 0 bases, and 16 bases separated the two germline ends. Germline V gene sequence: CDR1 WNHNN, CDR2 SYGVQD (reference sequence). There are 16 residues in the CDR3. CDR3 in amino acids: CASSPQGPLANYGYTF. Written as DNA, the CDR3 is TGCGCCAGCAGTCCCCAGGGGCCCTTAGCTAACTATGGCTACACCTTC.

The CDR3 coding sequence is TGTGCCAGCAGTTTGCAGGGGGCTGGGGCCAACGTCCTGACTTTC. This encodes CASSLQGAGANVLTF. The chain uses TRBV6-5 and TRBJ2-6; the match to TRBD1 covers 7 bases. V lost 4 bases and J lost 2; bases outside the gene matches: 2. The CDR3 has 15 residues. Germline V gives CDR1 MNHEY, CDR2 SVGAGI.

This clone was seen ten or more times. This chain connects TRBV7-9 to TRBJ2-7; 13 bases line up with TRBD2. From germline, CDR1 is SEHNR and CDR2 FQNEAQ (reference sequence). Unmatched junction bases numbered 3, after V lost 1 base and J lost 3 bases. There are 16 residues in the CDR3. CDR3 loop: CASSLGTSGRDYEQYF. The DNA for the CDR3 is TGTGCCAGCAGCTTAGGGACTAGCGGGAGAGACTACGAGCAGTACTTC.

V and J are TRBV7-8 and TRBJ1-4; D is possibly TRBD1 (5 bases). CDR1 and CDR2 from the germline V gene are SGHVS and FQNEAQ. V gave up 5 bases and J gave up 0 bases, with 13 bases separating them. The CDR3 has 16 residues. The CDR3 spells CASSPGAVATNEKLFF. The CDR3 bases are TGTGCCAGCAGCCCTGGGGCAGTTGCAACTAATGAAAAACTGTTTTTT.

The chain's CDR3 is CASSLGRDRGIPWGNTIYF. The CDR3 DNA reads as TGTGCCAGCAGCTTAGGCCGGGACAGGGGTATACCGTGGGGAAACACCATATATTTT. The chain links TRBV7-9 to TRBJ1-3, with 10 bases identical to TRBD1. Germline CDR1 reads SEHNR; CDR2 reads FQNEAQ (reference sequence). The J segment lost 4 bases and the V segment lost 1 base, leaving 13 bases of the junction unmatched. There are 19 residues in the CDR3.

CDR3 in amino acids: CASSLGTGGYEQYF. In DNA, the CDR3 is TGTGCCAGCAGCTTAGGGACAGGGGGCTACGAGCAGTACTTC. The chain combines TRBV11-2 with TRBJ2-7; 10 bases agree with TRBD1. CDR3 size: 14 residues. Losses at the gene ends were 1 base for V and 3 bases for J; bases not matched to a gene: 0. Germline CDR1 SGHAT, CDR2 FQNNGV.

V is TRBV9 and J is TRBJ2-5; 7 nucleotides agree with TRBD1. Near its end, the DNA agrees better with TRBJ2-7, so the J call may be wrong. The CDR3 extends over 14 amino acids. Germline-derived CDR1 and CDR2 are SGDLS and YYNGEE. CDR3 amino acids: CASSATGNFYEQYF. The CDR3 DNA follows: TGTGCCAGCAGCGCGACAGGGAATTTCTACGAGCAGTACTTC.

This clone was counted once. The gene calls are TRBV28 and TRBJ1-4, with D maybe TRBD1 (5 bases). The length of the CDR3 is 16 residues. CDR1 is MDHEN and CDR2 is SYDVKM in the germline V gene. Trimming left V 0 bases short and J 7 bases short, with 15 bases between. In DNA form, the CDR3 reads TGTGCCAGCAGTTTATGGGCCGGAGGGGTTACTGAAAAACTGTTTTTT. It specifies CASSLWAGGVTEKLFF.